Listed here are 26 T cell receptor beta chains from one sample, sequenced in a study of T and B cells in COVID-19 patients. Multiplex PCR with BIOMED2 TRB-A/B primer pools amplified TRB rearrangements. TCRdb recomputed calls from the multiplex PCR reads with MiXCR, one row per CDR3 protein. Of approximately 3,200 distinct CDR3 sequences listed, 25% to 30% are singletons. Blood genomic DNA input for TRB amplification was 250-500 ng. Sequences were obtained from blood. The receptors come from a human donor with active COVID-19.

A single count supports this clonotype. The gene calls are TRBV15 and TRBJ1-1; 8 bases agree with TRBD1. Germline values: CDR1 LNHNV, CDR2 YYDKDF (reference sequence). With V trimmed by 8 bases and J by 5 bases, 22 bases remained unmatched. This CDR3 is built from 18 residues. The CDR3: CATSQGGTNRGIRTEAFF. CDR3 DNA: TGTGCCACCTCTCAAGGTGGGACTAACAGGGGGATAAGGACTGAAGCTTTCTTT.

This clonotype is labeled as medium-sized. The rearrangement joins TRBV24-1 to TRBJ2-3; D gene uncertain. From germline, CDR1 is KGHDR and CDR2 SFDVKD. V lost 5 bases to trimming and J lost 0 bases, with 5 bases between them. The CDR3 is made up of 13 amino acids. The CDR3 region has the DNA TGTGCCACCAGTGCTCAGAGCACAGATACGCAGTATTTT. Amino acids: CATSAQSTDTQYF.

In its sample, this clonotype was seen a few times. The chain carries TRBV14 and TRBJ2-7; 8 bases align to TRBD2. The CDR3 is 15 residues long. V shed 2 bases and J 2 bases; nucleotides not matched to a gene: 5. Germline CDR1 is SGHDN and CDR2 is FVKESK. The CDR3 here is CASSQLAGGPYEQYF. DNA of the CDR3: TGTGCCAGCAGCCAACTAGCGGGCGGACCCTACGAGCAGTACTTC. The variable domain in full, completed from reference TRBV14 and TRBJ2-7, reads EAGVTQFPSHSVIEKGQTVTLRCDPISGHDNLYWYRRVMGKEIKFLLHFVKESKQDESGMPNNRFLAERTGGTYSTLKVQPAELEDSGVYFCASSQLAGGPYEQYFGPGTRLTVT.

The chain is built from TRBV7-6 and TRBJ1-4, with D perhaps TRBD1 (5 bases). Trimming left V 2 bases short and J 0 bases short, with 13 bases between. The germline CDR1 and CDR2 sequences are SGHVS and FNYEAQ. This CDR3 has 17 amino acids. CDR3 region: CASSLKGELSTNEKLFF. CDR3 sequence (DNA): TGTGCCAGCAGCTTAAAAGGGGAACTCTCAACTAATGAAAAACTGTTTTTT.

The rearrangement joins TRBV20-1 to TRBJ1-1; 7 nucleotides match TRBD1. Germline V gene sequence: CDR1 DFQATT, CDR2 SNEGSKA (reference sequence). V dropped 1 base and J dropped 1; count of bases not matched to a gene: 6. CDR3 length: 15 residues. The CDR3 nucleotides read TGCAGTGCTAGAGTTCCAGGGGGGGAGAACACTGAAGCTTTCTTT. It codes for CSARVPGGENTEAFF.

In this sample, this clonotype is medium-sized. The J gene is TRBJ1-2, the V gene TRBV27; possibly TRBD1 for D (6 bases). V lost 6 bases and J 3 bases, leaving 14 bases between the germline ends. Germline V lookup: CDR1 MNHEY, CDR2 SMNVEV (reference sequence). The CDR3 has 14 residues. The CDR3 is CASRRSGVDYGYTF. CDR3 DNA: TGTGCCAGCAGACGGTCAGGGGTGGACTATGGCTACACCTTC.

Sample share makes this clonotype medium-sized (0.01 to 0.1%). The chain is built from TRBV5-4 and TRBJ2-3; the D gene is possibly TRBD2 (5 bases). The V end lost 4 bases, the J end lost 2 bases, and 8 bases lay between the germline ends. CDR1 and CDR2 (germline): SGHNT, YYREEE (reference sequence). The CDR3 is 13 residues long. The CDR3 loop is CASSGSVTDTQYF. As DNA, the CDR3 is TGTGCCAGCAGCGGTAGCGTCACAGATACGCAGTATTTT.

V is TRBV19 and J is TRBJ2-2, with 8 bases lining up with TRBD2. V shed 3 bases, J shed 0 bases, and the junction held 6 bases outside the gene matches. Per the germline V gene, CDR1 is LNHDA and CDR2 is SQIVND (reference sequence). The CDR3 spans 17 residues. CDR3 residues: CASSILGAGANTGELFF. CDR3 DNA sequence: TGTGCCAGTAGTATCTTGGGAGCGGGGGCGAACACCGGGGAGCTGTTTTTT.

The chain uses TRBV28 and TRBJ2-7; possible D gene TRBD1, 6 bases. CDR1 is MDHEN, CDR2 SYDVKM, per germline. Trimming took 4 bases from V and 2 from J, leaving 15 bases between them. The CDR3 is 15 residues long. The CDR3 region has the DNA TGTGCCAGCAGTTCCAATGGGGGCGTGACCTACGAGCAGTACTTC. It codes for CASSSNGGVTYEQYF.

This clonotype is medium-sized in the sample. The rearrangement links TRBV6-5 to TRBJ2-7; D not resolved. V lost 0 bases and J 2 bases, leaving 14 bases between the germline ends. From germline, CDR1 is MNHEY and CDR2 SVGAGI. There are 16 residues in the CDR3. The CDR3 nucleotides are TGTGCCAGCAGTTACTCGGCCCAGCGCTCAACCTACGAGCAGTACTTC. The encoded protein is CASSYSAQRSTYEQYF.

The chain combines TRBV5-4 with TRBJ1-4; TRBD1 agrees at 9 bases. The V and J ends lost 3 bases and 3 bases, in that order; junction bases with no gene match: 24. The germline gives CDR1 SGHNT, CDR2 YYREEE (reference sequence). The length of the CDR3 is 22 residues. The CDR3 region is CASSYSPGQGFMGVGANEKLFF. CDR3 nucleotides: TGTGCCAGCAGCTATTCCCCGGGACAGGGTTTTATGGGAGTTGGAGCTAATGAAAAACTGTTTTTT.

CDR3 nucleotides: TGTGCCAGCAGCCCTAATGTGGGATGGGGGGTACGAACTGAAGCTTTCTTT. This gives the protein CASSPNVGWGVRTEAFF. This sequence joins TRBV7-9 and TRBJ1-1, with D possibly TRBD1 on 5 matching bases. In germline, CDR1 is SEHNR, CDR2 FQNEAQ (reference sequence). Trimming cost V 5 bases and J 5 bases, with 24 bases left between them. The CDR3 spans 17 residues.

This clonotype was counted only a few times. This chain joins TRBV7-9 and TRBJ1-1; 9 nucleotides line up with TRBD1. The CDR3 consists of 16 residues. Germline V gene lookup returns CDR1 SEHNR and CDR2 FQNEAQ (reference sequence). V was clipped by 1 base and J by 3 bases; unmatched bases: 6. The CDR3 coding sequence is TGTGCCAGCAGCTTAGTGCCGGGACAGGGTGACACTGAAGCTTTCTTT. It yields the protein CASSLVPGQGDTEAFF.

The V and J genes are TRBV20-1 and TRBJ2-1, with no clear D. With 3 bases removed from V and 13 bases from J, the gap between germline ends came to 13 bases. Per germline, CDR1 DFQATT and CDR2 SNEGSKA (reference sequence). The CDR3 runs 11 residues. In nucleotides, the CDR3 is TGCAGTGCTAGTCGGAGAGCGACCCAGTTCTTC. Translating it yields CSASRRATQFF.

In its sample, this clonotype is medium-sized. The V call is TRBV19, the J call TRBJ1-5; D is unclear. Germline V gene data show CDR1 as LNHDA and CDR2 as SQIVND (reference sequence). The V and J ends lost 3 bases and 2 bases respectively, with 11 bases between them. The CDR3 length is 15 residues. For the CDR3, the DNA is TGTGCCAGTAGTATGGTGGGTACGGGCAATCAGCCCCAGCATTTT. Its translation: CASSMVGTGNQPQHF. Using reference TRBV19 and TRBJ1-5 for the parts outside the CDR3, the full variable domain is DGGITQSPKYLFRKEGQNVTLSCEQNLNHDAMYWYRQDPGQGLRLIYYSQIVNDFQKGDIAEGYSVSREKKESFPLTVTSAQKNPTAFYLCASSMVGTGNQPQHFGDGTRLSIL.

The gene calls are TRBV13 and TRBJ2-3, with a possible D match to TRBD2 (6 bases). In germline, CDR1 is PRHDT, CDR2 FYEKMQ (reference sequence). The CDR3 has 14 amino acids. Trimming cost V 5 bases and J 6 bases, with 15 bases left between them. The CDR3 here is CASSVVGGSDTQYF. CDR3 bases: TGTGCCAGCAGCGTTGTTGGGGGGTCTGATACGCAGTATTTT.

This clonotype has a handful of counts. The CDR3 DNA reads TGTGCCAGCAGCTTAGGTGGAGTTCACTCCTACGAGCAGTACTTC. It codes for CASSLGGVHSYEQYF. J is TRBJ2-7 and V is TRBV7-2, with D uncertain. The CDR3 totals 15 residues. CDR1 and CDR2 from the germline V gene are SGHTA and FQGNSA. Trimming removed 1 base from V and 0 bases from J, with 10 bases in between.

By sample fraction, this clonotype is medium-sized. The chain couples TRBV6-5 to TRBJ2-5; 9 bases map to TRBD1. The CDR3 is 15 amino acids. Germline V gene data show CDR1 as MNHEY and CDR2 as SVGAGI. The V and J ends lost 2 bases and 3 bases, in that order; junction bases with no gene match: 4. CDR3 protein: CASSYPGQGKETQYF. Here the CDR3 DNA reads TGTGCCAGCAGTTACCCGGGACAGGGTAAAGAGACCCAGTACTTC.

This sequence joins TRBV13 and TRBJ2-7, with a weak D call TRBD1 (7 bases). Trimming shortened V by 3 bases and J by 9 bases, and 21 bases separated the two germline ends. This CDR3 comprises 15 residues. Germline-derived CDR1 and CDR2 are PRHDT and FYEKMQ (reference sequence). The CDR3 spells CASSLDGRGASGQYF. CDR3 bases: TGTGCCAGCAGCTTGGATGGCAGGGGGGCATCGGGGCAGTACTTC.

This clonotype is judged medium-sized. The chain uses TRBV15 and TRBJ1-4, with 8 bases that match TRBD1. The CDR3 has 16 amino acids. J lost 7 bases, V lost 3 bases, and 10 bases had no gene match. Germline CDR1 LNHNV, CDR2 YYDKDF (reference sequence). The chain's CDR3 is CATSSREATGVEKLFF. CDR3 nucleotide sequence: TGTGCCACCAGCAGCAGAGAGGCGACAGGGGTTGAAAAACTGTTTTTT. Combining the CDR3 with reference TRBV15 and TRBJ1-4 gives the whole variable domain DAMVIQNPRYQVTQFGKPVTLSCSQTLNHNVMYWYQQKSSQAPKLLFHYYDKDFNNEADTPDNFQSRRPNTSFCFLDIRSPGLGDTAMYLCATSSREATGVEKLFFGSGTQLSVL.

The V and J genes are TRBV6-1 and TRBJ2-4, with 7 bases that match TRBD1. Germline V gene sequence: CDR1 MNHNS, CDR2 SASEGT. The CDR3 is 16 amino acids. V lost 6 bases and J lost 2; bases outside the gene matches: 10. In nucleotides, the CDR3 is TGTGCCAGCAGGGAAAACAGGGGTCGGTCCAAAAACATTCAGTACTTC. This codes for CASRENRGRSKNIQYF.

By its share, this clonotype is medium-sized (0.01 to 0.1%). The chain uses TRBV19 and TRBJ2-3, with D perhaps TRBD2 (11 bases). CDR3 length: 20 amino acids. V was pared by 9 bases and J by 4 bases, with 35 bases between. Germline CDR1 and CDR2: LNHDA and SQIVND (reference sequence). The CDR3 DNA is TGTGCCAGCTCCGGTTGGACAGGGGGAGTCCCGGGACTAGCGGCAGATACGCAGTATTTT. Translated, it gives CASSGWTGGVPGLAADTQYF.

This chain links TRBV12-3 or TRBV12-4 with TRBJ1-1; 7 bases line up with TRBD1. The CDR3 runs to 12 residues. V gave up 5 bases and J gave up 11 bases; unmatched junction bases: 8. The CDR3 coding sequence is TGTGCCAGCAGTCGACAGGGTCACTCGGCTTTCTTT. It translates to CASSRQGHSAFF.

There are many counts of this clonotype. This chain joins TRBV5-1 and TRBJ2-2, with no clear D. Trimming pared 2 bases from V and 3 bases from J, leaving 5 bases between. This CDR3 has 13 amino acids. The germline V gene encodes CDR1 SGHRS and CDR2 YFSETQ. The CDR3 is CASSFSDTGELFF. The CDR3 coding sequence is TGCGCCAGCAGCTTTTCAGACACCGGGGAGCTGTTTTTT.

This clonotype has a handful of counts. The chain combines TRBV6-2 or TRBV6-3 with TRBJ1-5, with D tentatively TRBD1 (5 bases). From germline, CDR1 is MNHEY and CDR2 SVGEGT. Between the trimmed V and J ends, which lost 2 bases and 4 bases, there was a span of 12 bases. The CDR3 sequence is 15 residues long. The CDR3 region is CASSYEGSGNQPQHF. In DNA, the CDR3 is TGTGCCAGCAGTTACGAGGGGTCGGGGAATCAGCCCCAGCATTTT.

This chain links TRBV12-3 or TRBV12-4 with TRBJ1-1; D gene unclear. Trimming shortened V by 5 bases and J by 5 bases, and 18 bases separated the two germline ends. This CDR3 contains 15 residues. The CDR3 sequence: CASSRSGRRRTEAFF. The CDR3 coding sequence is TGTGCCAGCAGTCGATCGGGGAGGAGGAGGACTGAAGCTTTCTTT.